Below, one T cell receptor (beta chain) is given with its context. Its antigen is unknown. At the deep level, the assay was run. In the sorted-subset replicate PCRs, approximately 200 ng DNA, roughly 29,000 T cell genomes, was used. The protocol was immunoSEQ multiplex PCR, while the TCRdb copy is restricted to in-frame clones and leaves out a portion. The sample carries some 2,100,000 clones, approximately 94% recorded once. The CDR3 sequence is 12 residues long. CDR1 is MNHNY and CDR2 is SVGAGI in the germline V gene (reference sequence). The ends lost 6 bases at V and 13 bases at J; junction bases unmatched: 10. This sample was taken from a study of shared clonotypes between healthy human individuals. General study points: Clonotypes which were not shared had lower generation probabilities than clonotypes that all four donors shared.

The chain carries TRBV6-6 and TRBJ1-2, with 8 nucleotides matching TRBD1. Specimen: naive CD4+ T cells sorted from blood. As to subset: CD45RA+ positively selected. This TCR came from a man aged 18 to 29 in good health. The CDR3 reads CASRSDRGPGTF. CDR3 DNA: TGTGCCAGCAGGTCCGACAGGGGTCCCGGCACCTTC.